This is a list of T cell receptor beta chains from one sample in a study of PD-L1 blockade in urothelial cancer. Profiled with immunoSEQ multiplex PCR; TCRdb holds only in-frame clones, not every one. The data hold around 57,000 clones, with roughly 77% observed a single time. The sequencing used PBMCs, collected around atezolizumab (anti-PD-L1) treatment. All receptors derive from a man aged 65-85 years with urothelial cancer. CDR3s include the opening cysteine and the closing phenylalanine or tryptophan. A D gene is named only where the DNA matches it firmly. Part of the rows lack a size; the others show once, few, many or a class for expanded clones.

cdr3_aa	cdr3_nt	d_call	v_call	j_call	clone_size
CASSPMRTGGTGSTDTQYF	TGTGCCAGCTCACCAATGAGGACCGGAGGGACAGGTAGCACAGATACGCAGTATTTT	TRBD1	TRBV18	TRBJ2-3	NA
CASRAGTGDTGELFF	TGTGCCAGCAGGGCCGGGACAGGGGACACCGGGGAGCTGTTTTTT	TRBD1	TRBV2	TRBJ2-2	once
CASSGGGQGVGDTQYF	TGTGCCAGCAGCGGCGGGGGACAGGGGGTAGGAGATACGCAGTATTTT	TRBD1	TRBV9	TRBJ2-3	NA
CASAAAIHGNEQFF	TGTGCCAGCGCGGCCGCGATTCATGGCAATGAGCAGTTCTTC	NA	TRBV9	TRBJ2-1	NA
CASLDEEWASRGGPEAFF	TGTGCCAGCCTAGATGAAGAATGGGCCAGCAGGGGCGGGCCTGAAGCTTTCTTT	NA	TRBV2	TRBJ1-1	NA
CASSSGTKYPGNTIYF	TGTGCCAGCAGTTCCGGTACCAAATACCCTGGAAACACCATATATTTT	NA	TRBV28	TRBJ1-3	NA
CAWNPQANEKLFF	TGTGCCTGGAACCCGCAGGCTAATGAAAAACTGTTTTTT	NA	TRBV30	TRBJ1-4	NA
CASSLVAGAEQFF	TGTGCCAGCAGCTTGGTAGCGGGAGCTGAGCAGTTCTTC	TRBD2	TRBV7-3	TRBJ2-1	once
CASSESLDTQYF	TGTGCCAGCAGTGAATCTCTGGATACGCAGTATTTT	NA	TRBV2	TRBJ2-3	once
CASRDRTSAHNEQFF	TGTGCCAGCAGGGACCGGACTAGCGCCCACAATGAGCAGTTCTTC	TRBD2	TRBV2	TRBJ2-1	NA
CASSQDMDSREQYF	TGTGCCAGCAGCCAAGATATGGACAGCCGCGAGCAGTACTTC	NA	TRBV4-2	TRBJ2-7	many
CASSPLTGGYESEAFF	TGTGCCAGCTCACCACTCACAGGGGGCTACGAATCGGAAGCTTTCTTT	TRBD1	TRBV18	TRBJ1-1	NA
CATSRDQGTLYGYTF	TGTGCCACCAGCAGAGACCAGGGGACACTCTATGGCTACACCTTC	NA	TRBV15	TRBJ1-2	NA
CASRKTSRQGGQPQHF	TGTGCCAGCAGGAAAACATCAAGACAGGGGGGGCAGCCCCAGCATTTT	TRBD1	TRBV2	TRBJ1-5	NA
CSVIDRADYGYTF	TGCAGCGTTATCGACAGGGCAGACTATGGCTACACCTTC	TRBD1	TRBV29-1	TRBJ1-2	NA
CASSVRDSYEQYF	TGTGCCAGTAGTGTCCGGGACTCATACGAGCAGTACTTC	NA	TRBV19	TRBJ2-7	NA
CASSPPAGSGNTIYF	TGCGCCAGCAGCCCCCCGGCGGGCTCTGGAAACACCATATATTTT	NA	TRBV5-1	TRBJ1-3	NA
CSEVAGGSIETQYF	TGCAGCGAGGTAGCGGGAGGATCGATAGAGACCCAGTACTTC	TRBD2	TRBV29-1	TRBJ2-5	NA
CASSQDRDRGDEKLFF	TGCGCCAGCAGCCAAGATAGAGACAGGGGGGATGAAAAACTGTTTTTT	TRBD1	TRBV4-3	TRBJ1-4	NA
CASSLGAGAFEQYF	TGTGCCAGCAGCTTAGGAGCGGGGGCCTTCGAGCAGTACTTC	TRBD2	TRBV11-2	TRBJ2-7	NA
CASRWWGAEAFF	TGTGCCAGCAGATGGTGGGGGGCTGAAGCTTTCTTT	NA	TRBV6-1	TRBJ1-1	NA
CASSLARRGLSYEQYF	TGTGCCAGCAGCTTAGCGCGTAGAGGACTATCCTACGAGCAGTACTTC	NA	TRBV7-2	TRBJ2-7	NA
CASSPRVRDTQYF	TGCGCCAGCAGCCCCAGGGTTAGAGATACGCAGTATTTT	NA	TRBV5-1	TRBJ2-3	NA
CASSEWWAAGNNEQFF	TGTGCCAGCAGTGAATGGTGGGCCGCGGGAAACAATGAGCAGTTCTTC	NA	TRBV6-1	TRBJ2-1	NA
CASSQEIASGRVGGTDTQYF	TGCGCCAGCAGCCAAGAAATCGCTAGCGGGAGGGTTGGGGGTACAGATACGCAGTATTTT	TRBD2	TRBV4-3	TRBJ2-3	NA
CASSPQGAAMADTQYF	TGTGCCAGCAGTCCGCAGGGGGCAGCGATGGCAGATACGCAGTATTTT	TRBD1	TRBV27	TRBJ2-3	NA
CARLLGTGRTNYGYTF	TGTGCCAGGTTACTTGGCACAGGCCGAACTAACTATGGCTACACCTTC	NA	TRBV19	TRBJ1-2	NA
CASSLSWTGFGYTF	TGTGCCAGCAGCTTAAGTTGGACAGGGTTTGGCTACACCTTC	TRBD1	TRBV7-2	TRBJ1-2	NA
CASSDQTGVLQPQHF	TGTGCCAGCAGCGACCAGACAGGGGTACTTCAGCCCCAGCATTTT	TRBD1	TRBV7-2	TRBJ1-5	NA
CASVTDSSQPQHF	TGTGCCAGCGTAACGGACAGCTCTCAGCCCCAGCATTTT	NA	TRBV6-6	TRBJ1-5	NA
CASSYGGQGAGTEAFF	TGTGCCAGCAGTTACGGGGGACAGGGGGCAGGGACTGAAGCTTTCTTT	TRBD1	TRBV6-5	TRBJ1-1	few
CASSGGTSGRVTDTQYF	TGTGCCAGCAGTGGAGGGACTAGCGGGAGGGTAACAGATACGCAGTATTTT	TRBD2	TRBV2	TRBJ2-3	NA
CASSQGQGNTEAFF	TGCGCCAGCAGCCAAGGGCAGGGGAACACTGAAGCTTTCTTT	NA	TRBV4-1	TRBJ1-1	NA
CASSGGLVGDTQYF	TGTGCCAGCAGCGGGGGACTAGTGGGAGATACGCAGTATTTT	TRBD2	TRBV9	TRBJ2-3	once
CASSSPGSTEAFF	TGTGCCAGCAGTTCGCCTGGGAGCACTGAAGCTTTCTTT	NA	TRBV28	TRBJ1-1	few
CASSQEEGKGANVLTF	TGCGCCAGCAGCCAAGAAGAGGGCAAGGGGGCCAACGTCCTGACTTTC	NA	TRBV4-1	TRBJ2-6	NA
CASNTLTENTEAFF	TGTGCCAGTAACACGCTAACAGAAAACACTGAAGCTTTCTTT	NA	TRBV19	TRBJ1-1	NA
CASSTGLSGRGYEQYF	TGTGCCAGCAGCACCGGACTATCGGGCCGGGGCTACGAGCAGTACTTC	NA	TRBV9	TRBJ2-7	once
CASSQEGGTSGSPSTDTQYF	TGTGCCAGCAGCCAAGAGGGAGGGACTAGCGGGAGCCCCAGCACAGATACGCAGTATTTT	TRBD2	TRBV4-2	TRBJ2-3	NA
CASSSETGGFYGYTF	TGTGCCAGCAGTTCAGAGACAGGGGGCTTCTATGGCTACACCTTC	TRBD1	TRBV28	TRBJ1-2	NA
CSVDGQGVPTGELFF	TGCAGCGTTGATGGGCAGGGGGTGCCCACCGGGGAGCTGTTTTTT	TRBD1	TRBV29-1	TRBJ2-2	NA
CASSLGPGAHNEQFF	TGTGCCAGCAGCTTAGGTCCAGGTGCCCACAATGAGCAGTTCTTC	NA	TRBV5-4	TRBJ2-1	NA
CASSYSREGGSYEQYF	TGTGCCAGCAGTTACTCAAGGGAGGGCGGGTCCTACGAGCAGTACTTC	TRBD2	TRBV6-5	TRBJ2-7	NA
CASSVGGGRTGELFF	TGTGCCAGCAGCGTAGGGGGGGGCAGGACCGGGGAGCTGTTTTTT	NA	TRBV9	TRBJ2-2	NA
CASSSRMKDTHEQFF	TGTGCCAGCAGCTCGCGAATGAAAGACACCCATGAGCAGTTCTTC	NA	TRBV11-2	TRBJ2-1	NA
CASSPGQGALNTEAFF	TGCGCCAGCAGCCCTGGGCAGGGGGCGCTTAACACTGAAGCTTTCTTT	TRBD1	TRBV5-1	TRBJ1-1	NA
CASSPGGLLSF	TGTGCCAGCTCACCCGGCGGGCTGTTATCTTTT	NA	TRBV18	TRBJ2-3	NA
CASSVGTSYGYTF	TGTGCCAGCAGCGTAGGGACATCCTATGGCTACACCTTC	NA	TRBV9	TRBJ1-2	NA
CASSLVADTQYF	TGCGCCAGCAGCTTGGTCGCAGATACGCAGTATTTT	NA	TRBV5-1	TRBJ2-3	NA
CASNTHGLANTGELFF	TGTGCCAGCAACACTCACGGACTAGCCAACACCGGGGAGCTGTTTTTT	TRBD2	TRBV7-8	TRBJ2-2	NA
CASDLGTSGGTDTQYF	TGTGCCAGCGACCTCGGGACTAGCGGTGGTACAGATACGCAGTATTTT	TRBD2	TRBV5-5	TRBJ2-3	NA
CSAITGVGYTF	TGCAGTGCTATTACAGGGGTTGGCTACACCTTC	TRBD1	TRBV20-1	TRBJ1-2	NA
CAWGRVNTEAFF	TGTGCCTGGGGTCGGGTGAACACTGAAGCTTTCTTT	NA	TRBV30	TRBJ1-1	NA